Shown below are 32 T cell receptor beta chains from a single sample sequenced in a study of T-cell memory formation after mild COVID-19. TCRdb reprocessed the 5' RACE reads via MiXCR and lists one record per CDR3 protein. Found here are about 360,000 distinct CDR3 sequences, about an eighth of them singletons; the top ten hold around 22%. The sample consisted of PBMCs or a T cell subset sorted from them (not recorded which). These receptors all stem from a man in his late teens or twenties who had mild COVID-19 (a few samples of this study predate the infection). Cell type and time point are not known.

Ten or more counts support this clonotype. The V and J genes are TRBV5-1 and TRBJ1-4; possibly TRBD1 for D (6 bases). The CDR3 runs to 15 residues. V lost 3 bases and J lost 5, with 14 bases in between. Germline V CDR1 and CDR2: SGHRS, YFSETQ. In DNA form, the CDR3 reads TGCGCCAGCAGCTATCAGGGGATTGGCAATGAAAAACTGTTTTTT. Translation: CASSYQGIGNEKLFF.

The J gene is TRBJ1-4, the V gene TRBV28; TRBD1 is a possible D gene (5 bases). V was pared by 5 bases and J by 17 bases, with 15 bases between. The CDR3 spans 11 residues. CDR1 MDHEN and CDR2 SYDVKM come from the germline V gene. The CDR3 nucleotides read TGTGCCAGCAGTCTCACGGGACGTCTTTTTTTT. The encoded protein is CASSLTGRLFF.

This clonotype was counted between two and nine times. The V gene is TRBV5-1, the J gene TRBJ1-5, with unresolved D. Germline V gene data show CDR1 as SGHRS and CDR2 as YFSETQ. This CDR3 has 15 amino acids. V lost 0 bases and J 3 bases, leaving 10 bases between the germline ends. CDR3 nucleotides: TGCGCCAGCAGCTTGGTTTCTGGGATCAATCAGCCCCAGCATTTT. Translated, it gives CASSLVSGINQPQHF.

This clonotype came up a few times. The V call is TRBV12-3 or TRBV12-4, the J call TRBJ1-4, with unresolved D. Trimming removed 4 bases from V and 1 base from J, with 10 bases in between. The CDR3 covers 15 residues. The CDR3: CASSSMERTNEKLFF. The CDR3 nucleotides are TGTGCCAGCAGTTCAATGGAGAGAACTAATGAAAAACTGTTTTTT.

The sample holds a few counts of this clonotype. The chain carries TRBV7-2 and TRBJ1-1; no clear D. The V end lost 5 bases, the J end lost 3 bases, and 16 bases lay between the germline ends. The germline V gene encodes CDR1 SGHTA and CDR2 FQGNSA. This CDR3 is built from 15 residues. This chain's CDR3 is CASSQGPGSYTEAFF. CDR3 DNA: TGTGCCAGCAGCCAAGGACCCGGGTCGTACACTGAAGCTTTCTTT.

This clonotype turned up a few times. The genes are TRBV18 and TRBJ2-7; no clear D. V was shortened by 2 bases and J by 6 bases, with 17 bases between the two germline ends. From germline, CDR1 is KGHSH and CDR2 LQKENI. The CDR3 runs 15 residues. The CDR3 region is CASSPARSSGAEQYF. The CDR3 DNA follows: TGTGCCAGCTCACCAGCGAGGTCCTCGGGCGCCGAGCAGTACTTC.

This clonotype has at least ten counts. This sequence joins TRBV12-3 or TRBV12-4 and TRBJ1-5; maybe TRBD1 (5 bases). The CDR3 covers 13 residues. Trimming pared 5 bases from V and 6 bases from J, leaving 11 bases between. This CDR3 is CASSGSGSQPQHF. The CDR3 bases are TGTGCCAGCAGTGGATCAGGGAGTCAGCCCCAGCATTTT.

The V gene is TRBV29-1, the J gene TRBJ2-5; 10 bases map to TRBD2. CDR3 length equals 18 residues. Germline V gene sequence: CDR1 SQVTM, CDR2 ANQGSEA. With 0 bases clipped from V and 1 base from J, the junction kept 11 bases outside the gene matches. The CDR3 loop is CSVEEGSGGSDFQETQYF. The CDR3 DNA reads as TGCAGCGTTGAAGAGGGTAGCGGGGGGTCCGACTTCCAAGAGACCCAGTACTTC.

This clonotype was seen a few times. The J gene is TRBJ2-1, the V gene TRBV7-9; 13 nucleotides match TRBD2. The CDR3 spans 15 residues. Germline-derived CDR1 and CDR2 are SEHNR and FQNEAQ (reference sequence). Losses at the gene ends were 5 bases for V and 5 bases for J; bases not matched to a gene: 3. CDR3 coding DNA: TGTGCCAGCAGCCTAGGGACTAGCGGGGACAATGAGCAGTTCTTC. It yields the protein CASSLGTSGDNEQFF.

The chain is built from TRBV5-1 and TRBJ1-1; no firm D call. The germline V and J ends were trimmed by 7 bases and 1 base, with 11 bases remaining between them. CDR3 length: 13 residues. Germline V gene sequence: CDR1 SGHRS, CDR2 YFSETQ. The CDR3: CASAGPSNTEAFF. The CDR3 DNA sequence: TGCGCCAGCGCTGGACCGTCGAACACTGAAGCTTTCTTT. The full variable domain, completed using reference TRBV5-1 and TRBJ1-1, is KAGVTQTPRYLIKTRGQQVTLSCSPISGHRSVSWYQQTPGQGLQFLFEYFSETQRNKGNFPGRFSGRQFSNSRSEMNVSTLELGDSALYLCASAGPSNTEAFFGQGTRLTVV.

This clonotype was seen more than once but under ten times. This sequence joins TRBV11-2 and TRBJ2-3; 7 positions match TRBD1. From germline, CDR1 is SGHAT and CDR2 FQNNGV. The CDR3 consists of 19 residues. V was pared by 1 base and J by 1 base, with 14 bases of the junction left unmatched. The CDR3 sequence is CASSLGDSSGWGGTDTQYF. Written as DNA, the CDR3 is TGTGCCAGCAGCTTAGGGGACAGCTCAGGATGGGGTGGCACAGATACGCAGTATTTT. Based on the CDR3 plus reference TRBV11-2 and TRBJ2-3, the full variable domain is EAGVAQSPRYKIIEKRQSVAFWCNPISGHATLYWYQQILGQGPKLLIQFQNNGVVDDSQLPKDRFSAERLKGVDSTLKIQPAKLEDSAVYLCASSLGDSSGWGGTDTQYFGPGTRLTVL.

This rearrangement joins TRBV28 to TRBJ2-4; D might be TRBD2 (5 bases). This CDR3 has 16 amino acids. The V gene lost 2 bases and the J gene lost 0 bases, with 11 bases spanning the gap. Per germline, CDR1 MDHEN and CDR2 SYDVKM. CDR3 in DNA: TGTGCCAGCAGTTTAGTCGGGAATCTAGCCAAAAACATTCAGTACTTC. It yields the protein CASSLVGNLAKNIQYF.

This clonotype was seen a few times. The V call is TRBV4-3, the J call TRBJ1-1; D may be TRBD1 (6 bases). Germline CDR1 LGHNA, CDR2 YSLEER. The CDR3 sequence is 15 residues long. The V and J ends lost 0 bases and 2 bases respectively, with 10 bases between them. The CDR3 nucleotides are TGCGCCAGCAGCCAAGAGGCAGGGGTTAACACTGAAGCTTTCTTT. It yields the protein CASSQEAGVNTEAFF.

The sample holds many counts of this clonotype. The rearrangement links TRBV11-2 to TRBJ1-1; D call uncertain. CDR1 and CDR2 (germline): SGHAT, FQNNGV. Trimming stripped 4 bases from V and 1 base from J, with 16 bases between. The CDR3 contains 16 residues. The CDR3 protein is CASSWETGITNTEAFF. CDR3 nucleotides: TGTGCCAGCAGCTGGGAAACGGGGATTACGAACACTGAAGCTTTCTTT.

Only a few counts were recorded for this clonotype. The chain has TRBV7-2 and TRBJ2-2; maybe TRBD1 (5 bases). Germline CDR1 and CDR2: SGHTA and FQGNSA. The CDR3 contains 13 residues. Trimming left V 6 bases short and J 4 bases short, with 9 bases between. CDR3 protein: CASRFTGTGELFF. DNA of the CDR3: TGTGCCAGCAGATTTACAGGCACCGGGGAGCTGTTTTTT.

The chain combines TRBV7-9 with TRBJ1-2; TRBD1 matches at 12 bases. With V trimmed by 4 bases and J by 6 bases, 6 bases remained unmatched. The CDR3 runs 15 residues. The V gene's germline CDR1 is SEHNR and CDR2 FQNEAQ (reference sequence). The CDR3 loop reads CASSSPGQGADGYTF. The CDR3 coding sequence is TGTGCCAGCAGCTCCCCGGGACAGGGGGCAGATGGCTACACCTTC.

This clonotype was detected only a few times. This chain joins TRBV30 and TRBJ2-3, with D perhaps given as TRBD1 or TRBD2 (5 bases each). V dropped 5 bases and J dropped 6 bases, with 9 bases sitting between them. The length of the CDR3 is 11 residues. The V gene's germline CDR1 is GTSNPN and CDR2 SVGIG (reference sequence). CDR3: CAWGAGDTQYF. DNA of the CDR3: TGTGCCTGGGGGGCGGGCGATACGCAGTATTTT.

This clonotype turned up a few times. The chain is built from TRBV20-1 and TRBJ2-3, with D uncertain. The CDR3 covers 15 residues. Germline lookup yields CDR1 DFQATT and CDR2 SNEGSKA (reference sequence). Trimming removed 0 bases at V and 1 base at J, with 11 bases between. The CDR3 reads CSARDSERGTDTQYF. The CDR3 DNA is TGCAGTGCTAGAGATAGTGAGCGTGGCACAGATACGCAGTATTTT.

The chain carries TRBV6-2 or TRBV6-3 and TRBJ2-7, with no clear D. CDR3 length: 15 residues. CDR1 MNHEY and CDR2 SVGEGT come from the germline V gene. V lost 5 bases and J 6 bases, leaving 20 bases between the germline ends. The CDR3 reads CASSPRPRAGREQYF. The CDR3 nucleotides are TGTGCCAGCAGTCCCCGGCCCAGAGCAGGTCGCGAGCAGTACTTC.

This clonotype showed up many times. CDR3 sequence reads: CASSLGVYNEQFF. Written as DNA, the CDR3 is TGCGCCAGCAGCTTGGGGGTATACAATGAGCAGTTCTTC. The chain has TRBV5-1 and TRBJ2-1; D remains ambiguous. Germline V gives CDR1 SGHRS, CDR2 YFSETQ. Trimming took 0 bases from V and 4 from J, leaving 5 bases between them. The CDR3 runs to 13 residues.

The rearrangement joins TRBV10-3 to TRBJ2-7; 7 nucleotides agree with TRBD1. The CDR3 extends over 12 amino acids. The V gene's germline CDR1 is ENHRY and CDR2 SYGVKD. With V trimmed by 5 bases and J by 4 bases, 2 bases remained unmatched. The CDR3 region is CAISSTGYEQYV. As DNA, the CDR3 is TGTGCCATCAGTTCGACAGGGTACGAGCAGTACGTC.

This clonotype was found many times. The gene calls are TRBV5-1 and TRBJ2-1; the D gene is possibly TRBD1 (6 bases). V was clipped by 2 bases and J by 6 bases, with 9 bases between them. Germline values: CDR1 SGHRS, CDR2 YFSETQ. This CDR3 is 13 amino acids long. The CDR3 loop reads CASSFTGFNEQFF. DNA for the CDR3: TGCGCCAGCAGCTTCACAGGGTTCAATGAGCAGTTCTTC.

The V and J genes are TRBV4-3 and TRBJ1-5, with D unclear. Germline CDR1 reads LGHNA; CDR2 reads YSLEER. This CDR3 spans 15 amino acids. Trimming took 0 bases from V and 3 from J, leaving 9 bases between them. The CDR3 spells CASSQDSGPNQPQHF. The CDR3 nucleotides are TGCGCCAGCAGCCAAGATTCCGGGCCCAATCAGCCCCAGCATTTT.

The chain links TRBV18 to TRBJ2-1, with no clear D. The germline gives CDR1 KGHSH, CDR2 LQKENI. This CDR3 region has 13 residues. V was clipped by 2 bases and J by 7 bases, with 9 bases between them. DNA of the CDR3: TGTGCCAGCTCACCAGGGCAGGTTAATGAGCAGTTCTTC. This codes for CASSPGQVNEQFF.

This clonotype was found a few times. The CDR3 protein is CASSLARSDTQYF. CDR3 DNA: TGTGCCAGCAGCCTCGCGAGGTCAGATACGCAGTATTTT. The chain has TRBV14 and TRBJ2-3; D not resolved. Germline-derived CDR1 and CDR2 are SGHDN and FVKESK. CDR3 length: 13 residues. V shed 4 bases and J shed 4 bases, with 9 bases lying between them.

This clonotype was observed many times. The CDR3 is CAISESLRMNYNEQFF. Here the CDR3 DNA reads TGTGCCATCAGTGAGTCGCTGAGAATGAACTACAATGAGCAGTTCTTC. This chain uses TRBV10-3 with TRBJ2-1; no clear D gene. The ends were cut back, 0 bases at V and 3 bases at J, with 12 bases in the middle. The germline V gene has CDR1 ENHRY and CDR2 SYGVKD. The CDR3 totals 16 residues.

There are a few counts of this clonotype. The rearrangement uses TRBV5-1 and TRBJ2-7; TRBD1 matches at 12 bases. Trimming cost V 0 bases and J 5 bases; bases outside gene matches: 3. The germline CDR1 and CDR2 sequences are SGHRS and YFSETQ. The CDR3 runs 15 residues. Written as DNA, the CDR3 is TGCGCCAGCAGCTTGGGAGGGACAGGGGGCCACGAGCAGTACGTC. Translated, it gives CASSLGGTGGHEQYV.

The chain joins TRBV4-3 to TRBJ2-7; no definite D call. Per germline, CDR1 LGHNA and CDR2 YSLEER. This CDR3 spans 13 amino acids. Trimming removed 1 base from V and 10 bases from J, with 14 bases in between. The CDR3 spells CASSQASRSVQYF. CDR3 bases: TGCGCCAGCAGCCAAGCGTCAAGGTCGGTTCAGTACTTC.

This clonotype was seen a handful of times. The chain joins TRBV20-1 to TRBJ1-5; D is ambiguous. V lost 6 bases and J 4 bases, leaving 13 bases between the germline ends. Germline CDR1 reads DFQATT; CDR2 reads SNEGSKA (reference sequence). The CDR3 runs to 13 residues. The CDR3 here is CSATRSVNQPQHF. CDR3 bases: TGCAGTGCGACCCGCTCGGTGAATCAGCCCCAGCATTTT.

This clonotype turned up a few times. This chain connects TRBV10-3 to TRBJ1-5; D gene unclear. V was shortened by 0 bases and J by 5 bases, with 11 bases between the two germline ends. This CDR3 has 15 amino acids. CDR1 is ENHRY, CDR2 SYGVKD, per germline. As DNA, the CDR3 is TGTGCCATCAGTGAGTCGTCGGGGAAGGATCAGCCCCAGCATTTT. Amino acid sequence: CAISESSGKDQPQHF.

This clonotype was seen only a few times. CDR3 DNA: TGTGCCAGCTCCCGAGGGGCAGGGGAGAACCAAGAGACCCAGTACTTC. Translated: CASSRGAGENQETQYF. V usage is TRBV6-6 and J usage is TRBJ2-5; D perhaps matches TRBD1 (6 bases). Germline CDR1 reads MNHNY; CDR2 reads SVGAGI (reference sequence). The V end was cut by 8 bases, the J end by 0 bases, with 19 bases between. The CDR3 is 16 amino acids.

In its sample, this clonotype was seen a few times. The rearrangement joins TRBV20-1 to TRBJ1-4, with D perhaps TRBD1 (6 bases). This CDR3 has 18 residues. Looked up from germline, CDR1 is DFQATT and CDR2 is SNEGSKA (reference sequence). With 3 bases removed from V and 7 bases from J, the gap between germline ends came to 27 bases. Written as DNA, the CDR3 is TGCAGTGCTAGCGGCCGGGGGCGCCGGGGTCAGTTTGGTGAAAAACTGTTTTTT. Encoded protein: CSASGRGRRGQFGEKLFF.